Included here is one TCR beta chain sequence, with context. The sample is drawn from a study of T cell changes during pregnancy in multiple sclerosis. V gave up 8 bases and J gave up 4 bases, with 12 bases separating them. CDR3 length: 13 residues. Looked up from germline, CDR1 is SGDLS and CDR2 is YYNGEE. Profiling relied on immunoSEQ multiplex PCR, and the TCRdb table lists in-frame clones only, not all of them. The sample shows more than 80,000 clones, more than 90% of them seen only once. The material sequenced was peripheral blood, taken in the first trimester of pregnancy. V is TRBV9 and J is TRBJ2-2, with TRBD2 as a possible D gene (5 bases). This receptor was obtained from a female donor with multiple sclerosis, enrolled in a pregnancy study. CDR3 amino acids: CARWTLCTGELFF. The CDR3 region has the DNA TGTGCCAGATGGACTCTTTGCACCGGGGAGCTGTTTTTT.